This T cell receptor (beta chain) came from a study of T cells in Graves' hyperthyroidism and ophthalmopathy. General observations from the study: Also found in blood were most expanded thyroid clonotypes above 0.001.

The CDR3 loop spans 15 amino acids. Germline V gene sequence: CDR1 SEHNR, CDR2 FQNEAQ (reference sequence). Between the trimmed V and J ends, which lost 1 base and 0 bases, there was a span of 9 bases. From RNA transcripts, TCR beta CDR3 regions were amplified. The study used the HTBI primer set for a first-round RT-PCR of the TCR CDR3. TCRdb reprocessed the multiplex PCR reads via MiXCR and lists one record per CDR3 protein. Here the sample spans almost 500,000 distinct CDR3 sequences, around a fifth being singletons. As for this clonotype: Its antigen is still unknown.

Ophthalmopathy cases met thresholds of Clinical Activity Score at least 3, NOSPECS grade at least 4 and duration under 3 months. Diagnoses were made from clinical symptoms, serum measures (thyroxine and TRAb), thyroid ultrasound and orbital computed tomography. V usage is TRBV7-9 and J usage is TRBJ1-2, with D maybe TRBD1 (5 bases). This clonotype originated in a woman aged 65 to 85 with Graves' ophthalmopathy. Sequencing input: blood. CDR3 amino acids: CASSLVGVPNYGYTF. DNA of the CDR3: TGTGCCAGCAGCTTAGTGGGGGTCCCTAACTATGGCTACACCTTC.